This entry lists 21 T cell receptor beta chains sequenced from one sample in a study of beta chain features in type 1 diabetes. As every portion of the isolated RNA was reverse transcribed, the sequencing read expressed TCRB transcripts. Produced via immunoSEQ multiplex PCR; TCRdb's table is partial and in-frame only. The data hold over 350,000 clones, with about 16% observed a single time. Sequencing used naive CD4+ T cells from blood. All receptors come from a woman between 18 and 29 years old in good health.

A few counts support this clone. The chain combines TRBV27 with TRBJ2-7, with D tentatively TRBD2 (6 bases). The CDR3 runs 14 residues. Germline V gene sequence: CDR1 MNHEY, CDR2 SMNVEV (reference sequence). V was pared by 8 bases and J by 0 bases, with 14 bases between. This CDR3 reads CASCGRGSSYEQYF. In DNA form, the CDR3 reads TGTGCCAGCTGCGGGCGGGGTTCCTCCTACGAGCAGTACTTC.

The chain links TRBV14 to TRBJ2-1, with D maybe TRBD2 (6 bases). The V and J ends lost 0 bases and 3 bases respectively, with 15 bases between them. This CDR3 region has 17 residues. Germline V gene lookup returns CDR1 SGHDN and CDR2 FVKESK. The CDR3 loop reads CASSQDQGRGIYNEQFF. Written as DNA, the CDR3 is TGTGCCAGCAGCCAAGATCAGGGACGGGGGATCTACAATGAGCAGTTCTTC.

This clone turned up a few times. The chain employs TRBV10-3 and TRBJ2-7; tentative D call: TRBD2 (6 bases). Trimming left V 4 bases short and J 3 bases short, with 13 bases between. The CDR3 has 14 residues. Germline-derived CDR1 and CDR2 are ENHRY and SYGVKD. The DNA of the CDR3 is TGTGCCATCAGTGTAGGGGCGGGGAACTACGAGCAGTACTTC. Translated: CAISVGAGNYEQYF.

The sample holds a few counts of this clone. The chain uses TRBV30 and TRBJ2-7, with 9 nucleotides matching TRBD2. After removal of 4 bases from V and 4 bases from J, the junction contained 20 bases not matched to a gene. This CDR3 spans 18 amino acids. From germline, CDR1 is GTSNPN and CDR2 SVGIG (reference sequence). DNA of the CDR3: TGTGCCTGGACGCTCCCTTCTAGCGGGACCTCTACCAGATACGAGCAGTACTTC. Translated, it gives CAWTLPSSGTSTRYEQYF.

This clone was observed a few times. The gene calls are TRBV28 and TRBJ2-3; 10 bases fit TRBD1. The CDR3 extends over 17 amino acids. The germline V gene has CDR1 MDHEN and CDR2 SYDVKM. Unmatched junction bases numbered 22, after V lost 7 bases and J lost 12 bases. In DNA form, the CDR3 reads TGTGCCAGCACCCCCGTATCAGGACAGGGGGTCTTGGGGCCTCAGTATTTT. This encodes CASTPVSGQGVLGPQYF.

This chain links TRBV29-1 with TRBJ2-1; D not resolved. This CDR3 contains 12 residues. Trimming took off 7 bases at V and 6 bases at J, with 13 bases between the two ends. Germline V lookup: CDR1 SQVTM, CDR2 ANQGSEA. The CDR3 reads CSARYTGNEQFF. CDR3 bases: TGCAGCGCTAGATACACGGGCAATGAGCAGTTCTTC.

This clone was seen only a few times. V is TRBV9 and J is TRBJ1-2; TRBD1 matches 7 bases. V dropped 0 bases and J dropped 3; count of bases not matched to a gene: 2. This CDR3 is built from 14 residues. The germline V gene encodes CDR1 SGDLS and CDR2 YYNGEE. CDR3 sequence: CASSVDQGDYGYTF. CDR3 DNA sequence: TGTGCCAGCAGCGTAGATCAGGGGGACTATGGCTACACCTTC. Drawing the rest from reference TRBV9 and TRBJ1-2, the complete variable domain is DSGVTQTPKHLITATGQRVTLRCSPRSGDLSVYWYQQSLDQGLQFLIQYYNGEERAKGNILERFSAQQFPDLHSELNLSSLELGDSALYFCASSVDQGDYGYTFGSGTRLTVV.

On this clone: Other DNA sequences in the sample encode the same CDR3. The genes are TRBV7-2 and TRBJ2-5, with D tentatively TRBD2 (6 bases). The CDR3 covers 14 residues. Germline CDR1 reads SGHTA; CDR2 reads FQGNSA. The V and J ends lost 4 bases and 5 bases respectively, with 14 bases between them. The CDR3 sequence: CASSSGGVRETQYF. The CDR3 DNA is TGTGCCAGCAGCTCCGGGGGAGTGCGGGAGACCCAGTACTTC.

CDR3: CASSFPGQSYEQYF. The CDR3 DNA sequence: TGTGCCAGCAGTTTTCCGGGACAGAGCTACGAGCAGTACTTC. This chain links TRBV7-9 with TRBJ2-7; TRBD1 matches at 7 bases. V shed 6 bases and J 3 bases; nucleotides not matched to a gene: 8. Germline assignment: CDR1 SEHNR and CDR2 FQNEAQ (reference sequence). This CDR3 is built from 14 residues.

This chain connects TRBV27 to TRBJ1-1; no firm D call. Germline V CDR1 and CDR2: MNHEY, SMNVEV (reference sequence). CDR3 length: 16 amino acids. V was pared by 1 base and J by 3 bases, with 15 bases between. CDR3 bases: TGTGCCAGCAGTTTATTGGGTGGGGAGGTGGACACTGAAGCTTTCTTT. It codes for CASSLLGGEVDTEAFF.

This clone was seen a handful of times. The chain combines TRBV9 with TRBJ2-3; 13 nucleotides match TRBD2. The trim removed 3 bases at V and 9 bases at J, leaving 7 bases unmatched. This CDR3 is built from 15 residues. Germline loops: CDR1 SGDLS, CDR2 YYNGEE. CDR3 bases: TGTGCCAGCAGCGCACTAGCGGGAGGGCCGAACACGCAGTATTTT. It is translated as CASSALAGGPNTQYF.

V usage is TRBV2 and J usage is TRBJ1-1; 11 positions agree with TRBD1. Germline trimming cut 6 bases from V and 4 bases from J; bases unmatched to any gene: 13. Germline V gives CDR1 SNHLY, CDR2 FYNNEI. The CDR3 has 17 residues. CDR3: CASSGPNTGTGGTEAFF. CDR3 nucleotides: TGTGCCAGCAGCGGCCCGAATACCGGGACAGGGGGCACTGAAGCTTTCTTT.

The J gene is TRBJ2-1, the V gene TRBV5-4; a weak D match, TRBD2 (6 bases). The CDR3 sequence is 15 residues long. Germline V gene sequence: CDR1 SGHNT, CDR2 YYREEE (reference sequence). V lost 4 bases to trimming and J lost 7 bases, with 18 bases between them. CDR3 residues: CASSLAFRGENEQFF. In DNA form, the CDR3 reads TGTGCCAGCAGCCTAGCGTTTAGAGGGGAAAATGAGCAGTTCTTC.

This clone was seen a handful of times. J is TRBJ1-2 and V is TRBV10-3; D gene uncertain. CDR3 length equals 15 residues. The V gene's germline CDR1 is ENHRY and CDR2 SYGVKD. V lost 10 bases and J 2 bases, leaving 20 bases between the germline ends. For the CDR3, the DNA is TGTGCCACCATGGGTCAGAGTCGGGTGAACTATGGCTACACCTTC. Protein sequence: CATMGQSRVNYGYTF.

This clone was recorded a few times. This rearrangement joins TRBV28 to TRBJ1-4, with 7 bases matching TRBD1. With 4 bases clipped from V and 1 base from J, the junction kept 0 bases outside the gene matches. CDR1 is MDHEN, CDR2 SYDVKM, per germline. This CDR3 contains 14 residues. For the CDR3, the DNA is TGTGCCAGCAGTTCAGGGGGAACTAATGAAAAACTGTTTTTT. This translates into CASSSGGTNEKLFF.

The chain carries TRBV18 and TRBJ1-5; no clear D gene. V lost 6 bases, J lost 7 bases, and 16 bases lay in between. Germline V CDR1 and CDR2: KGHSH, LQKENI. This CDR3 spans 14 amino acids. The CDR3 spells CASSTGGPRQPQHF. The CDR3 coding sequence is TGTGCCAGCTCGACCGGAGGGCCGAGGCAGCCCCAGCATTTT.

The rearrangement links TRBV10-3 to TRBJ1-2; D uncertain. The ends were cut back, 0 bases at V and 4 bases at J, with 6 bases in the middle. This CDR3 spans 13 amino acids. Germline CDR1 and CDR2: ENHRY and SYGVKD. The DNA of the CDR3 is TGTGCCATCAGTGAGTCGAGGGCCTATGGCTACACCTTC. Protein: CAISESRAYGYTF.

J is TRBJ2-2 and V is TRBV19; TRBD1 matches 7 bases. Per germline, CDR1 LNHDA and CDR2 SQIVND (reference sequence). The CDR3 runs to 14 residues. The V gene end was trimmed by 7 bases and the J gene end by 2 bases; junction bases not matched to a gene: 4. Here the CDR3 reads CASTEGGNTGELFF. CDR3 DNA sequence: TGTGCCAGTACCGAAGGGGGCAACACCGGGGAGCTGTTTTTT.

The chain uses TRBV7-3 and TRBJ2-3; 14 bases agree with TRBD2. Germline V gene data show CDR1 as SGHTA and CDR2 as FQGTGA. CDR3 length: 17 amino acids. The V gene end was trimmed by 5 bases and the J gene end by 6 bases; junction bases not matched to a gene: 10. CDR3 nucleotides: TGTGCCAGCAGCCCTAGACTAGCGGGAGGGTCCCGGGATACGCAGTATTTT. Amino acid sequence: CASSPRLAGGSRDTQYF. Full variable domain (outside the CDR3, taken from reference TRBV7-3 and TRBJ2-3): GAGVSQTPSNKVTEKGKYVELRCDPISGHTALYWYRQSLGQGPEFLIYFQGTGAADDSGLPNDRFFAVRPEGSVSTLKIQRTERGDSAVYLCASSPRLAGGSRDTQYFGPGTRLTVL.

The table lists this clone with a few counts. The chain has TRBV7-2 and TRBJ1-1, with 7 bases identical to TRBD1. V gave up 5 bases and J gave up 5 bases; unmatched junction bases: 8. Germline V gene lookup returns CDR1 SGHTA and CDR2 FQGNSA. This CDR3 region has 14 residues. The CDR3 DNA follows: TGTGCCAGCAGCCCGCAGGGGGACGGGACTGAAGCTTTCTTT. Protein: CASSPQGDGTEAFF.

This clone has more than one count but fewer than ten. V gene TRBV4-3 combines with J gene TRBJ2-2; D remains ambiguous. Per the germline V gene, CDR1 is LGHNA and CDR2 is YSLEER. Trimming shortened V by 3 bases and J by 0 bases, and 11 bases separated the two germline ends. The CDR3 is 16 amino acids. This chain's CDR3 is CASSQEALTNTGELFF. Written as DNA, the CDR3 is TGCGCCAGCAGCCAGGAAGCGTTAACGAACACCGGGGAGCTGTTTTTT.